This T cell receptor beta chain was observed in a study of T cell repertoires in cytomegalovirus infection. Study information: CMV infection together with matching HLA type was indicated by public TCR beta signatures. Study-level results: The ex vivo response showed dominance by HLA-C-restricted CMV-specific TCR beta clonotypes.

CDR3 size: 15 residues. Germline assignment: CDR1 SGHTA and CDR2 FQGTGA. As for this clonotype: The antigen is unknown. This could be a read error, since a much larger clone is one nucleotide away.

From the reads, TCRdb called clonotypes with MiXCR, one entry per CDR3 protein. This sample has about 150,000 distinct CDR3 sequences, with 20% to 30% found just once. This TCR derives from a human donor in good health (CMV status not recorded). Some clones in this sample may be carry-over from other donors' samples. The chain has TRBV7-3 and TRBJ2-7; 11 bases fit TRBD1. The sequenced sample consisted of PBMCs. CDR3 DNA sequence: TGTGCCTGCAGCCTGGGGACAGGGGGAAACTACGAGCAGTACTTC. It specifies CACSLGTGGNYEQYF.